This is a list of T cell receptor beta chains from one sample in a study of blood T cells in healthy people across ages. TCRdb re-called the 5' RACE reads through MiXCR, storing one row per CDR3 protein. The sample holds approximately 1.5 million distinct CDR3 sequences; about 31% are singletons and the top ten take 10% to 12%. Source material: blood. The origin of the receptors is a woman aged 25-40 years in good health. The CDR3 runs from the conserved cysteine through the conserved F or W. The D gene is left open where the match is weak. Size tells how often a clone was seen (once, few, many) or the class of an expanded clone, and some rows leave it out.

j_call | d_call | clone_size | v_call | cdr3_nt | cdr3_aa
TRBJ2-7 | TRBD1 | few | TRBV28 | TGTGCCAGCCCCCCGGACAGGGGGTTTCACGAGCAGTACTTC | CASPPDRGFHEQYF
TRBJ1-5 | TRBD1 | - | TRBV12-3/TRBV12-4 | TGTGCCAGCAGCCCCGGGGAGGGGGCGATAGAAAATCAGCCCCAGCATTTT | CASSPGEGAIENQPQHF
TRBJ2-3 | TRBD2 | - | TRBV28 | TGTGCCAGCAGTTCTACTTCTAGCGGGGTGAGCACAGATACGCAGTATTTT | CASSSTSSGVSTDTQYF
TRBJ1-5 | - | few | TRBV27 | TGTGCCAGCAGTTTAATGCCCTCGTACCAGCCCCAGCATTTT | CASSLMPSYQPQHF
TRBJ1-1 | TRBD1 | few | TRBV20-1 | TGCAGTGCTGAAAGACAGGGAGGGAACACTGAAGCTTTCTTT | CSAERQGGNTEAFF
TRBJ1-1 | - | - | TRBV6-1 | TGTGCCAGCAGTGAACTCCTAGGACAAATGAACACTGAAGCTTTCTTT | CASSELLGQMNTEAFF
TRBJ1-4 | TRBD1 | few | TRBV7-2 | TGTGCCAGCAGCTGGGGGACAGGACACAATGAGAAACTGTTTTTT | CASSWGTGHNEKLFF
TRBJ2-7 | TRBD2 | - | TRBV28 | TGTGCCAGCCTCCGGCTAGCGGGGTTATCCTACGAGCAGTACTTC | CASLRLAGLSYEQYF
TRBJ1-1 | - | few | TRBV6-1 | TGTGCCAGCAGTGTCCAGATGAACACTGAAGCTTTCTTT | CASSVQMNTEAFF
TRBJ2-3 | - | - | TRBV5-1 | TGCGCCAGCAGCACCACAACGGGACTTCTCACAGATACGCAGTATTTT | CASSTTTGLLTDTQYF
TRBJ1-5 | - | few | TRBV7-2 | TGTGCCAGCAGCTGGGGACGGATGCGGCAGCCCCAGCATTTT | CASSWGRMRQPQHF
TRBJ2-7 | - | - | TRBV24-1 | TGTGCCACCAGTGATGGGGCGCGAGGATACGAGCAGTACTTC | CATSDGARGYEQYF
TRBJ2-3 | TRBD2 | - | TRBV15 | TGTGCCACCAGCAGCCGACTAGCGGGAGTTTCAGATACGCAGTATTTT | CATSSRLAGVSDTQYF
TRBJ2-7 | - | few | TRBV6-1 | TGTGCCAGCAATTTCTTGTCCGAGCAGTACTTC | CASNFLSEQYF
TRBJ2-5 | - | few | TRBV6-1 | TGTGCCAGCAGATCATTCGGGGGTGAGGCCCCGATGCAAGAGACCCAGTACTTC | CASRSFGGEAPMQETQYF
TRBJ2-2 | TRBD2 | - | TRBV6-5 | TGTGCCACCAAACTGACTAGCGGGGATGTCACCGGGGAGCTGTTTTTT | CATKLTSGDVTGELFF
TRBJ2-1 | TRBD2 | few | TRBV20-1 | TGCAGTGCTCATCGTTGGGAGGGGAATGAGCAGTTCTTC | CSAHRWEGNEQFF
TRBJ2-7 | - | - | TRBV6-4 | TGTGCCAGCAGTGAGATTGGAGGGGACGAGCAGTACTTC | CASSEIGGDEQYF
TRBJ1-1 | - | few | TRBV7-3 | TGTGCCAGCAGCCGCACGGGGGGGCGAAACACTGAAGCTTTCTTT | CASSRTGGRNTEAFF
TRBJ2-1 | TRBD2 | few | TRBV25-1 | TGTGCCAGCAGTGACCCACTAGCGGGGGGGCCCAATGAGCAGTTCTTC | CASSDPLAGGPNEQFF
TRBJ2-1 | TRBD1 | few | TRBV4-2 | TGTGCCAGCAGACAGGGACAGGGGTGGCTCAATGAGCAGTTCTTC | CASRQGQGWLNEQFF
TRBJ1-1 | - | - | TRBV3-1 | TGTGCCAGCAACCCTGGAGGGACACCCACTGAAGCTTTCTTT | CASNPGGTPTEAFF
TRBJ2-1 | - | many | TRBV24-1 | TGTGCCACCAGTGATTCCCCCACTAGTTACAATGAGCAGTTCTTC | CATSDSPTSYNEQFF
TRBJ2-1 | TRBD2 | - | TRBV20-1 | TGCAGTGCTAGAGATAACCGACTAGCCGACAATGAGCAGTTCTTC | CSARDNRLADNEQFF
TRBJ2-7 | - | many | TRBV12-3/TRBV12-4 | TGTGCCAGCAGCTTTAGAACTAACTCCGAAGTAGGCCAGTACTTC | CASSFRTNSEVGQYF
TRBJ1-1 | - | few | TRBV5-1 | TGCGCCAGCAGCGACAACGGGATTGAAGCTTTCTTT | CASSDNGIEAFF
TRBJ1-6 | - | - | TRBV14 | TGTGCCAGCAGCCGAGGGATCTCACCCCTCCACTTT | CASSRGISPLHF
TRBJ1-2 | TRBD1 | once | TRBV9 | TGTGCCAGCAGCGCCTCGGGGACAGGGGTCGGCTACACCTTC | CASSASGTGVGYTF
TRBJ2-1 | TRBD2 | - | TRBV5-1 | TGCGCCAGCAGCTTGGGTGCTAGCGGGGGTTACAATGAGCAGTTCTTC | CASSLGASGGYNEQFF
TRBJ2-7 | TRBD2 | - | TRBV6-5 | TGTGCCAGCAGTAGAGGGACTAGCGGGACTCCGTACGAGCAGTACTTC | CASSRGTSGTPYEQYF
TRBJ1-2 | - | few | TRBV27 | TGTGCCAGCAGTTCGGACAACCTTAACTATGGCTACACCTTC | CASSSDNLNYGYTF
TRBJ2-3 | TRBD1 | - | TRBV6-2/TRBV6-3 | TGTGCCAGCAGTTACCATCGGACAGGAGGCACAGATACGCAGTATTTT | CASSYHRTGGTDTQYF
TRBJ1-2 | - | - | TRBV12-3/TRBV12-4 | TGTGCCAGCAGTGAAACCGGGAGCCATAACTATGGCTACACCTTC | CASSETGSHNYGYTF
TRBJ1-5 | - | few | TRBV6-1 | TGTGCCAGCAGTGGACGACATAATAGCAATCAGCCCCAGCATTTT | CASSGRHNSNQPQHF
TRBJ2-7 | - | - | TRBV11-1 | TGTGCCGGCAGCTTGGGCGGACCCTACGAGCAGTACTTC | CAGSLGGPYEQYF
TRBJ2-3 | - | - | TRBV3-1 | TGTGCCAGCAGCCAAGAAGGGGCCAATCCCCTAACGCAGTATTTT | CASSQEGANPLTQYF
TRBJ2-7 | TRBD1 | few | TRBV24-1 | TGTGCCACCAGTGAGAGGGACAGGGAACCCCACGAGCAGTACTTC | CATSERDREPHEQYF
TRBJ2-1 | - | few | TRBV29-1 | TGCAGCGTTGTAGGTGGGGGACGAAATGAGCAGTTCTTC | CSVVGGGRNEQFF
TRBJ1-4 | - | - | TRBV27 | TGTGCCAGCAGTTTATCGATCTCCGGGGCTAATGAAAAACTGTTTTTT | CASSLSISGANEKLFF
TRBJ2-7 | - | - | TRBV2 | TGTGCCAGCAGTGAAGCACACCTGAGGGAGTCGGAGCTCTACGAGCAGTACTTC | CASSEAHLRESELYEQYF
TRBJ1-1 | - | few | TRBV27 | TGTGCCAGCAGTTTTAAAGGAGTCACTGAAGCTTTCTTT | CASSFKGVTEAFF